Shown below are 13 T cell receptor beta chains from a single sample sequenced in a study of T cell changes during pregnancy in multiple sclerosis. Sequencing used immunoSEQ multiplex PCR; TCRdb keeps in-frame clones, though not all of them. The sample lists fewer than 75,000 clones, approximately 93% occurring once. The specimen was peripheral blood, collected in the second trimester of pregnancy. The receptors were gathered from a female donor with multiple sclerosis, enrolled in a pregnancy study.

V and J are TRBV19 and TRBJ2-2; D unresolved. CDR1 is LNHDA, CDR2 SQIVND, per germline (reference sequence). The CDR3 loop spans 11 amino acids. V shed 5 bases and J shed 10 bases, with 8 bases lying between them. Here the CDR3 DNA reads TGTGCCAGTAGTTACGGGTTGGAGCTGTTTTTT. It codes for CASSYGLELFF.

J is TRBJ2-7 and V is TRBV7-7; TRBD2 matches 7 bases. Germline values: CDR1 SSHAT, CDR2 FNYEAQ (reference sequence). This CDR3 has 13 residues. The V and J ends lost 0 bases and 6 bases, in that order; junction bases with no gene match: 2. CDR3 region: CASSLAGGSEQYF. The CDR3 DNA reads TGTGCCAGCAGCTTAGCGGGAGGGTCCGAGCAGTACTTC.

The chain couples TRBV7-2 to TRBJ2-7; 7 bases match TRBD1. The CDR3 contains 14 residues. Germline loops: CDR1 SGHTA, CDR2 FQGNSA. After removal of 4 bases from V and 0 bases from J, the junction contained 3 bases not matched to a gene. As DNA, the CDR3 is TGTGCCAGCAGCTCACGACAGGGCTCCTACGAGCAGTACTTC. It is translated as CASSSRQGSYEQYF.

This clone was counted between two and nine times. The CDR3 loop reads CASSNGGNTEAFF. CDR3 in DNA: TGTGCCAGCAGTAACGGGGGGAACACTGAAGCTTTCTTT. The chain employs TRBV6-6 and TRBJ1-1; D perhaps matches TRBD1 (5 bases). The V and J ends lost 5 bases and 1 base respectively, with 8 bases between them. The CDR3 sequence is 13 residues long. The germline gives CDR1 MNHNY, CDR2 SVGAGI (reference sequence).

V and J are TRBV5-1 and TRBJ1-3; the match to TRBD1 covers 8 bases. The CDR3 contains 24 residues. Per germline, CDR1 SGHRS and CDR2 YFSETQ. The trim removed 1 base at V and 0 bases at J, leaving 27 bases unmatched. CDR3 DNA sequence: TGCGCCAGCAGCTTGAGTTTCGTAGCGACAGGGGCCTTCGAAAAAGATCTCTCTGGAAACACCATATATTTT. It yields the protein CASSLSFVATGAFEKDLSGNTIYF. Combining the CDR3 with reference TRBV5-1 and TRBJ1-3 gives the whole variable domain KAGVTQTPRYLIKTRGQQVTLSCSPISGHRSVSWYQQTPGQGLQFLFEYFSETQRNKGNFPGRFSGRQFSNSRSEMNVSTLELGDSALYLCASSLSFVATGAFEKDLSGNTIYFGEGSWLTVV.

The rearrangement joins TRBV7-9 to TRBJ2-7; D is possibly TRBD1 (6 bases). From germline, CDR1 is SEHNR and CDR2 FQNEAQ (reference sequence). The CDR3 runs to 12 residues. The V and J ends lost 7 bases and 2 bases respectively, with 9 bases between them. The CDR3 nucleotides read TGTGCCAGCAACGCAGGGGCCTACGAGCAGTACTTC. It yields the protein CASNAGAYEQYF.

J is TRBJ2-2 and V is TRBV7-9; TRBD2 aligns across 11 bases. V lost 6 bases and J lost 4; bases outside the gene matches: 10. The CDR3 covers 17 residues. Looked up from germline, CDR1 is SEHNR and CDR2 is FQNEAQ (reference sequence). CDR3 residues: CASSPTTSGMGTGELFF. The DNA of the CDR3 is TGTGCCAGCAGTCCGACGACTAGCGGGATGGGCACCGGGGAGCTGTTTTTT.

This clone was seen only once. The CDR3 loop is CASSLTGQGRETQYF. The CDR3 region has the DNA TGTGCCAGCAGCTTAACGGGACAGGGGCGAGAGACCCAGTACTTC. V and J are TRBV13 and TRBJ2-5; 10 bases are a match to TRBD1. J was trimmed by 4 bases and V by 2 bases; bases with no gene match: 4. This CDR3 spans 15 amino acids. CDR1 and CDR2 (germline): PRHDT, FYEKMQ (reference sequence).

The J gene is TRBJ1-5, the V gene TRBV5-4, with a possible D match to TRBD1 (5 bases). This CDR3 contains 15 residues. V lost 0 bases to trimming and J lost 5 bases, with 12 bases between them. Germline loops: CDR1 SGHNT, CDR2 YYREEE (reference sequence). CDR3 sequence (DNA): TGTGCCAGCAGCTTGGTCAGGGAAAGAGATCAGCCCCAGCATTTT. It translates to CASSLVRERDQPQHF.

The V and J genes are TRBV7-2 and TRBJ2-3; TRBD1 aligns across 8 bases. V was clipped by 3 bases and J by 4 bases; unmatched bases: 6. This CDR3 contains 15 residues. CDR1 SGHTA and CDR2 FQGNSA come from the germline V gene. For the CDR3, the DNA is TGTGCCAGCAGCTTGGGCAGGGGGCTTTCAGATACGCAGTATTTT. Its protein product is CASSLGRGLSDTQYF.

This chain connects TRBV4-2 to TRBJ2-7; D not certain. Trimming took 2 bases from V and 5 from J, leaving 7 bases between them. This CDR3 is built from 12 residues. CDR1 is LGHNA, CDR2 YNFKEQ, per germline. CDR3 loop: CASSQHFNEQYF. In DNA form, the CDR3 reads TGTGCCAGCAGCCAACATTTCAACGAGCAGTACTTC.

The gene calls are TRBV6-1 and TRBJ1-2; no clear D. From germline, CDR1 is MNHNS and CDR2 SASEGT. This CDR3 contains 15 residues. V lost 7 bases and J 2 bases, leaving 17 bases between the germline ends. This CDR3 is CASIALTPPNYGYTF. For the CDR3, the DNA is TGTGCCAGCATAGCCCTAACCCCACCGAACTATGGCTACACCTTC.

The rearrangement links TRBV5-1 to TRBJ2-5; no reliable D call. The last part of the DNA fits TRBJ2-7 better; the J call may be wrong. Germline CDR1 reads SGHRS; CDR2 reads YFSETQ. This CDR3 is built from 15 residues. The CDR3 DNA is TGCGCCAGCAGCTTGGATAACGGCGAGGACTACGAGCAGTACTTC. It translates to CASSLDNGEDYEQYF.